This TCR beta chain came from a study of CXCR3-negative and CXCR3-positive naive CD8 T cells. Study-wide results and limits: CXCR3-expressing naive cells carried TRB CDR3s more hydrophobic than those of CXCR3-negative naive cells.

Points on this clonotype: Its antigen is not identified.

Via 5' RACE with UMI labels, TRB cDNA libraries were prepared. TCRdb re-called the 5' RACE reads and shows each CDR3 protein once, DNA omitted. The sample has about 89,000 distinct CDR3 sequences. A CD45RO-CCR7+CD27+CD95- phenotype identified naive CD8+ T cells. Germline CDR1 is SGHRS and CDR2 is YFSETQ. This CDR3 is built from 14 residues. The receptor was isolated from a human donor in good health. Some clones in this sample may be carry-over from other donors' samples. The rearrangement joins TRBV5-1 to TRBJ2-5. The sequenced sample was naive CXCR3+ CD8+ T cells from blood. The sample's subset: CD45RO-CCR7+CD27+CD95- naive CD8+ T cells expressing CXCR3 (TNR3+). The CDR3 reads CASTGGRLKETQYF.